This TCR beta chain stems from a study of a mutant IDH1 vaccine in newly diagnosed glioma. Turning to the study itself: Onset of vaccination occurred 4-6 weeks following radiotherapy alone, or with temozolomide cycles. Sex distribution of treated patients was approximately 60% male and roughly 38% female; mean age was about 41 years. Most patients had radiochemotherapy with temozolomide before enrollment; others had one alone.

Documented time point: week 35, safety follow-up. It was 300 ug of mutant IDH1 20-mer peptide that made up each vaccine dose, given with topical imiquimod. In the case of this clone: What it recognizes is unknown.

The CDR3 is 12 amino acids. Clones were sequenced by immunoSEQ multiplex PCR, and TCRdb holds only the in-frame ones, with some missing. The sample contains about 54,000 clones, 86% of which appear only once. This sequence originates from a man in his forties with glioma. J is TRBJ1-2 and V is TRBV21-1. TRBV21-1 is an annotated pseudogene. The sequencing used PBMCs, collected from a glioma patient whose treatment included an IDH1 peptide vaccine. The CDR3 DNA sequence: TGTGCCAGCAGCACTACGGAGTATGGCTACACCTTC. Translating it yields CASSTTEYGYTF.